These 26 T cell receptor beta chains originate from one sample sequenced in a study of graft-versus-host responses after intestinal transplantation. The protocol was immunoSEQ multiplex PCR, while the TCRdb copy is restricted to in-frame clones and leaves out a portion. The data contain approximately 33,000 clones, roughly 80% of them singletons. These receptors have no identified antigens. The sample consisted of unstimulated CD8+ T cells sorted from spleen or lymph node cells, taken before intestinal transplant. The receptors here all came from a human donor who received an intestinal transplant.

This rearrangement joins TRBV7-3 to TRBJ2-3, with a possible D match to TRBD2 (7 bases). Germline V gives CDR1 SGHTA, CDR2 FQGTGA. This CDR3 has 14 residues. V was cut by 5 bases and J by 2 bases, with 11 bases left in between. CDR3 in amino acids: CASSAAGATDTQYF. The CDR3 DNA follows: TGTGCCAGCAGCGCTGCGGGGGCCACAGATACGCAGTATTTT.

This chain connects TRBV28 to TRBJ1-1; 11 bases are a match to TRBD1. The germline CDR1 and CDR2 sequences are MDHEN and SYDVKM. This CDR3 is built from 13 residues. Trimming cost V 5 bases and J 10 bases; bases outside gene matches: 6. This CDR3 reads CASSDLGTGGAFF. CDR3 in DNA: TGTGCCAGCAGTGATCTTGGGACAGGGGGAGCTTTCTTT.

V is TRBV7-6 and J is TRBJ2-2, with D hard to call. V lost 2 bases, J lost 2 bases, and 6 bases lay in between. This CDR3 contains 14 residues. Germline V gene data show CDR1 as SGHVS and CDR2 as FNYEAQ. CDR3 residues: CASSLLRNTGELFF. The CDR3 DNA reads TGTGCCAGCAGCTTATTGCGTAACACCGGGGAGCTGTTTTTT.

V and J are TRBV30 and TRBJ1-6; D not certain. This CDR3 contains 13 residues. Per the germline V gene, CDR1 is GTSNPN and CDR2 is SVGIG (reference sequence). Trimming stripped 3 bases from V and 7 bases from J, with 10 bases between. In DNA form, the CDR3 reads TGTGCCTGGAGACCTGCCCTAAATTCACCCCTCCACTTT. This translates into CAWRPALNSPLHF.

The chain recombines TRBV15 with TRBJ2-3; D not resolved. V was clipped by 0 bases and J by 0 bases, with 13 bases between them. Germline V gene data show CDR1 as LNHNV and CDR2 as YYDKDF (reference sequence). CDR3 length: 17 residues. The DNA of the CDR3 is TGTGCCACCAGCAGAGAGGTATCGGCGGCTAGCACAGATACGCAGTATTTT. It codes for CATSREVSAASTDTQYF.

The chain links TRBV19 to TRBJ2-7, with D maybe TRBD1 (5 bases). The germline CDR1 and CDR2 sequences are LNHDA and SQIVND (reference sequence). V lost 3 bases and J 3 bases, leaving 9 bases between the germline ends. The CDR3 loop spans 13 amino acids. In DNA form, the CDR3 reads TGTGCCAGTAGTATGGGGCAGGGCTACGAGCAGTACTTC. Its translation: CASSMGQGYEQYF.

This chain links TRBV7-9 with TRBJ2-3; D is ambiguous. Germline V gives CDR1 SEHNR, CDR2 FQNEAQ (reference sequence). CDR3 size: 13 residues. The V and J ends lost 2 bases and 1 base respectively, with 4 bases between them. The CDR3 sequence is CASSLLGTDTQYF. CDR3 in DNA: TGTGCCAGCAGCTTACTCGGCACAGATACGCAGTATTTT.

This sequence joins TRBV11-2 and TRBJ1-2, with D uncertain. This CDR3 comprises 13 residues. Germline values: CDR1 SGHAT, CDR2 FQNNGV. Trimming took 2 bases from V and 4 from J, leaving 8 bases between them. The CDR3 DNA sequence: TGTGCCAGCAGCTTAAGTCAGGCCTATGGCTACACCTTC. It translates to CASSLSQAYGYTF.

The chain joins TRBV4-2 to TRBJ1-5; 7 bases fit TRBD1. The CDR3 runs to 17 residues. Germline V gene data show CDR1 as LGHNA and CDR2 as YNFKEQ. The V and J ends lost 4 bases and 3 bases, in that order; junction bases with no gene match: 12. The CDR3 coding sequence is TGTGCCAGCAGCCGAGGGACAGTCCTCGACCACAATCAGCCCCAGCATTTT. It specifies CASSRGTVLDHNQPQHF.

The chain employs TRBV7-6 and TRBJ1-1, with D perhaps matching TRBD1 (5 bases). The CDR3 loop spans 16 amino acids. The germline V gene encodes CDR1 SGHVS and CDR2 FNYEAQ. Trimming stripped 0 bases from V and 6 bases from J, with 17 bases between. The CDR3 spells CASSLARQGGSSEAFF. The CDR3 DNA reads TGTGCCAGCAGCTTAGCGCGGCAGGGAGGTTCCTCTGAAGCTTTCTTT.

This chain connects TRBV25-1 to TRBJ2-5; 8 bases align to TRBD1. The V and J ends lost 7 bases and 7 bases, in that order; junction bases with no gene match: 8. The CDR3 length is 13 residues. Per the germline V gene, CDR1 is MGHDK and CDR2 is SYGVNS. The CDR3 reads CASMGRGHGTQYF. The CDR3 DNA sequence: TGTGCCAGCATGGGCAGGGGGCATGGGACCCAGTACTTC.

This clone was detected a few times. The rearrangement links TRBV19 to TRBJ2-1; 8 positions agree with TRBD1. V lost 6 bases, J lost 9 bases, and 10 bases stayed unmatched. Germline CDR1 reads LNHDA; CDR2 reads SQIVND (reference sequence). The CDR3 is 14 residues long. CDR3 nucleotide sequence: TGTGCCAGTAGCATCGGACAGGGCCTACCTGAGCAGTTCTTC. This sequence encodes CASSIGQGLPEQFF. Drawing the rest from reference TRBV19 and TRBJ2-1, the complete variable domain is DGGITQSPKYLFRKEGQNVTLSCEQNLNHDAMYWYRQDPGQGLRLIYYSQIVNDFQKGDIAEGYSVSREKKESFPLTVTSAQKNPTAFYLCASSIGQGLPEQFFGPGTRLTVL.

CDR3 loop: CSVRGPKGTGRNEQFF. The CDR3 nucleotides are TGCAGCGTCCGAGGGCCCAAAGGGACAGGGAGGAATGAGCAGTTCTTC. The chain links TRBV29-1 to TRBJ2-1, with 9 bases identical to TRBD1. The CDR3 extends over 16 amino acids. V trimming: 6 bases; J trimming: 7 bases; junction bases outside the gene matches: 16. Germline V CDR1 and CDR2: SQVTM, ANQGSEA.

V and J are TRBV5-4 and TRBJ1-1; 7 nucleotides match TRBD1. The CDR3 extends over 12 amino acids. V shed 4 bases, J shed 4 bases, and the junction held 1 base outside the gene matches. CDR1 is SGHNT and CDR2 is YYREEE in the germline V gene (reference sequence). The chain's CDR3 is CASSKGATEAFF. In DNA form, the CDR3 reads TGTGCCAGCAGCAAGGGGGCCACTGAAGCTTTCTTT.

The chain joins TRBV30 to TRBJ2-2; the D is unclear. Trimming left V 3 bases short and J 2 bases short, with 7 bases between. Germline CDR1 is GTSNPN and CDR2 is SVGIG (reference sequence). The CDR3 is 13 residues long. CDR3 DNA: TGTGCCTGGAGGGAGCTTAACACCGGGGAGCTGTTTTTT. Protein product: CAWRELNTGELFF.

This chain connects TRBV5-1 to TRBJ1-5, with TRBD1 identical over 9 bases. The ends lost 1 base at V and 1 base at J; junction bases unmatched: 18. Germline V gene lookup returns CDR1 SGHRS and CDR2 YFSETQ. The CDR3 is made up of 21 amino acids. The CDR3 DNA reads TGCGCCAGCAGCTTGAGATTCGGTTTTAGACAGGGGGTTATAAGCAATCAGCCCCAGCATTTT. It is translated as CASSLRFGFRQGVISNQPQHF.

The CDR3 coding sequence is TGCGCCAGCAGCCAAGATCGGGATACGCAGTATTTT. Residues: CASSQDRDTQYF. The V and J genes are TRBV4-1 and TRBJ2-3; D not certain. Germline V gene sequence: CDR1 MGHRA, CDR2 YSYEKL. V dropped 0 bases and J dropped 6 bases, with 4 bases sitting between them. The CDR3 sequence is 12 residues long.

In this sample, this clone turned up a few times. The V and J genes are TRBV18 and TRBJ1-5; 8 bases are shared with TRBD1. J lost 7 bases, V lost 4 bases, and 9 bases had no gene match. The CDR3 consists of 15 residues. The germline V gene encodes CDR1 KGHSH and CDR2 LQKENI. The CDR3 reads CASSLSGGGEQPQHF. In nucleotides, the CDR3 is TGTGCCAGCTCACTATCAGGGGGCGGGGAACAGCCCCAGCATTTT. The entire variable domain, with the rest obtained from reference TRBV18 and TRBJ1-5, is as follows: NAGVMQNPRHLVRRRGQEARLRCSPMKGHSHVYWYRQLPEEGLKFMVYLQKENIIDESGMPKERFSAEFPKEGPSILRIQQVVRGDSAAYFCASSLSGGGEQPQHFGDGTRLSIL.

This chain joins TRBV27 and TRBJ2-5; D possibly corresponds to TRBD1 (6 bases). The germline V gene has CDR1 MNHEY and CDR2 SMNVEV (reference sequence). The CDR3 loop spans 16 amino acids. The germline V and J ends were trimmed by 1 base and 1 base, with 13 bases remaining between them. The chain's CDR3 is CASSLWGEGVQETQYF. The CDR3 region has the DNA TGTGCCAGCAGTTTATGGGGAGAGGGGGTCCAAGAGACCCAGTACTTC.

This clone was detected only a few times. The chain employs TRBV30 and TRBJ1-5; 7 bases are shared with TRBD1. Trimming at V came to 5 bases and at J to 6 bases, leaving 7 bases not matched to a gene. The CDR3 totals 13 residues. Germline assignment: CDR1 GTSNPN and CDR2 SVGIG (reference sequence). The CDR3: CAWSGGQAQPQHF. The CDR3 DNA reads TGTGCCTGGTCAGGAGGACAGGCTCAGCCCCAGCATTTT.

This clone appeared once. This rearrangement joins TRBV7-7 to TRBJ1-1; no clear D. The V and J ends lost 5 bases and 0 bases respectively, with 13 bases between them. CDR3 size: 15 residues. Germline-derived CDR1 and CDR2 are SSHAT and FNYEAQ (reference sequence). CDR3 bases: TGTGCCAGCAGCATCCTACAGCGGATGAACACTGAAGCTTTCTTT. Translation gives CASSILQRMNTEAFF.

This chain connects TRBV7-8 to TRBJ2-2, with D perhaps matching TRBD2 (7 bases). The germline V and J ends were trimmed by 3 bases and 2 bases, with 13 bases remaining between them. The CDR3 has 16 amino acids. The germline gives CDR1 SGHVS, CDR2 FQNEAQ. Here the CDR3 DNA reads TGTGCCAGCAGCTTTAGGGGGGGGCCTAACACCGGGGAGCTGTTTTTT. Translation: CASSFRGGPNTGELFF. Full variable domain (rest looked up from reference TRBV7-8 and TRBJ2-2): GAGVSQSPRYKVAKRGQDVALRCDPISGHVSLFWYQQALGQGPEFLTYFQNEAQLDKSGLPSDRFFAERPEGSVSTLKIQRTQQEDSAVYLCASSFRGGPNTGELFFGEGSRLTVL.

The V and J genes are TRBV7-9 and TRBJ2-7; possibly TRBD2 for D (5 bases). V lost 3 bases and J 0 bases, leaving 9 bases between the germline ends. From germline, CDR1 is SEHNR and CDR2 FQNEAQ (reference sequence). The length of the CDR3 is 14 residues. The CDR3 sequence: CASSFGINSYEQYF. CDR3 sequence (DNA): TGTGCCAGCAGCTTCGGGATTAACTCCTACGAGCAGTACTTC. Filled out from reference TRBV7-9 and TRBJ2-7, the complete variable domain reads DTGVSQNPRHKITKRGQNVTFRCDPISEHNRLYWYRQTLGQGPEFLTYFQNEAQLEKSRLLSDRFSAERPKGSFSTLEIQRTEQGDSAMYLCASSFGINSYEQYFGPGTRLTVT.

This rearrangement joins TRBV6-5 to TRBJ1-5; D is unresolved. Germline CDR1 MNHEY, CDR2 SVGAGI. CDR3 length: 16 amino acids. V lost 0 bases, J lost 0 bases, and 9 bases lay in between. As DNA, the CDR3 is TGTGCCAGCAGTTACTCGAGCAAGTATAGCAATCAGCCCCAGCATTTT. This translates into CASSYSSKYSNQPQHF.

The chain combines TRBV5-6 with TRBJ1-2; D perhaps matches TRBD1 (6 bases). The CDR3 runs to 17 residues. Germline V gives CDR1 SGHDT, CDR2 YYEEEE. V was trimmed by 1 base and J by 4 bases, leaving 20 bases between them. The CDR3 DNA reads as TGTGCCAGCAGCTTGCCTTCGTCGACAGGAAACTTCTATGGCTACACCTTC. This codes for CASSLPSSTGNFYGYTF.

Only one count was recorded for this clone. The rearrangement uses TRBV7-9 and TRBJ2-5; D gene ambiguous. Germline V CDR1 and CDR2: SEHNR, FQNEAQ (reference sequence). The CDR3 contains 15 residues. V lost 1 base and J lost 1, with 10 bases in between. This chain's CDR3 is CASSLVGQAQETQYF. The CDR3 coding sequence is TGTGCCAGCAGCTTAGTTGGGCAGGCCCAAGAGACCCAGTACTTC.